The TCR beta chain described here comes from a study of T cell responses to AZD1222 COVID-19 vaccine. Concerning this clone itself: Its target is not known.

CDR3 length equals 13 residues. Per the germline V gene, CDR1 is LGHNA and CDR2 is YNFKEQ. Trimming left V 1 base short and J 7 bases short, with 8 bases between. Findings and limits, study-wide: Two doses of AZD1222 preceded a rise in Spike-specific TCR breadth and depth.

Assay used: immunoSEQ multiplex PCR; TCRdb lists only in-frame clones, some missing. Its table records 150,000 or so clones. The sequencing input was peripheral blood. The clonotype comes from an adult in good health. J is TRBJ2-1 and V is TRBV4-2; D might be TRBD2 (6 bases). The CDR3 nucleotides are TGTGCCAGCAGCCAAGCCAGCGGGAATGAGCAGTTCTTC. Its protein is CASSQASGNEQFF.